Following are 18 T cell receptor beta chains from one sample sequenced in a study of T cell responses to AZD1222 COVID-19 vaccine. The repertoire was sequenced with immunoSEQ multiplex PCR; TCRdb's copy has only in-frame clones and lacks some. Of approximately 120,000 clones in the sample, 85% to 90% are singletons; the top ten hold 25% to 30%. The sample in question was peripheral blood, obtained on day 0 of AZD1222 vaccination. Every receptor here comes from an adult in good health.

V is TRBV18 and J is TRBJ1-5; 7 bases align to TRBD1. The CDR3 covers 16 residues. Per the germline V gene, CDR1 is KGHSH and CDR2 is LQKENI. With V trimmed by 4 bases and J by 9 bases, 15 bases remained unmatched. The chain's CDR3 is CASSLGTEATTWPQHF. CDR3 bases: TGTGCCAGCTCACTAGGGACAGAAGCCACGACTTGGCCCCAGCATTTT.

The CDR3 nucleotides read TGTGCCATCAGTGATCCGTCCGGAGGCAATGAGCAGTTCTTC. This sequence encodes CAISDPSGGNEQFF. This chain joins TRBV10-3 and TRBJ2-1; TRBD2 might be the D (5 bases). The CDR3 is 14 residues long. V was trimmed by 3 bases and J by 6 bases, leaving 12 bases between them. Germline values: CDR1 ENHRY, CDR2 SYGVKD.

In its sample, this clone was seen once. The chain recombines TRBV7-6 with TRBJ2-7; TRBD2 agrees at 13 bases. The CDR3 length is 15 residues. Germline trimming cut 6 bases from V and 4 bases from J; bases unmatched to any gene: 6. CDR1 and CDR2 from the germline V gene are SGHVS and FNYEAQ. For the CDR3, the DNA is TGTGCCAGCAGTACCGGGACTAGCGGGATTTACGAGCAGTACTTC. It translates to CASSTGTSGIYEQYF.

The V call is TRBV27, the J call TRBJ2-1, with 8 bases aligning to TRBD1. This CDR3 has 15 residues. V gave up 4 bases and J gave up 1 base; unmatched junction bases: 3. From germline, CDR1 is MNHEY and CDR2 SMNVEV (reference sequence). The CDR3 DNA reads TGTGCCAGCAGTTCCCGGACAGGGTCCTACAATGAGCAGTTCTTC. Encoded protein: CASSSRTGSYNEQFF.

The chain uses TRBV7-3 and TRBJ2-2; 7 nucleotides align to TRBD1. The CDR3 extends over 15 amino acids. Trimming took 5 bases from V and 7 from J; bases not matched to a gene: 10. Germline CDR1 reads SGHTA; CDR2 reads FQGTGA. The DNA for the CDR3 is TGTGCCAGCAGCCCCTCGACAGGGTCGATCGGGGAGCTGTTTTTT. Translation: CASSPSTGSIGELFF.

The chain has TRBV6-1 and TRBJ1-6; perhaps TRBD1 as D (6 bases). The germline gives CDR1 MNHNS, CDR2 SASEGT. The CDR3 is 15 amino acids. V was cut by 3 bases and J by 4 bases, with 10 bases left in between. DNA for the CDR3: TGTGCCAGCAGTGAGTTGGACAGTTATAATTCACCCCTCCACTTT. Protein sequence: CASSELDSYNSPLHF.

The chain couples TRBV11-1 to TRBJ2-3; TRBD2 agrees at 14 bases. The CDR3 consists of 16 residues. Trimming at V came to 5 bases and at J to 4 bases, leaving 5 bases not matched to a gene. The germline V gene has CDR1 SGHAT and CDR2 FQDESV (reference sequence). The CDR3 is CASSPRLAGGSDTQYF. As DNA, the CDR3 is TGTGCCAGCAGCCCCAGACTAGCGGGGGGGTCAGATACGCAGTATTTT.

The J gene is TRBJ1-2, the V gene TRBV6-5; 8 positions agree with TRBD1. The ends lost 4 bases at V and 6 bases at J; junction bases unmatched: 4. Germline values: CDR1 MNHEY, CDR2 SVGAGI. This CDR3 comprises 13 residues. CDR3 bases: TGTGCCAGCAGTTCACAGGGGGGACATGGCTACACCTTC. This translates into CASSSQGGHGYTF.

The rearrangement joins TRBV2 to TRBJ1-1; no reliable D call. Germline V lookup: CDR1 SNHLY, CDR2 FYNNEI. Trimming left V 2 bases short and J 6 bases short, with 13 bases between. CDR3 size: 14 residues. The CDR3 loop is CASSESQEDPEAFF. The CDR3 nucleotides are TGTGCCAGCAGTGAATCCCAGGAGGACCCTGAAGCTTTCTTT. The variable domain in full, with the rest retrieved from reference TRBV2 and TRBJ1-1, is EPEVTQTPSHQVTQMGQEVILRCVPISNHLYFYWYRQILGQKVEFLVSFYNNEISEKSEIFDDQFSVERPDGSNFTLKIRSTKLEDSAMYFCASSESQEDPEAFFGQGTRLTVV.

The chain has TRBV21-1 and TRBJ1-2; TRBD1 is the table's D call and was not checked against the DNA. TRBV21-1 is termed a pseudogene. The CDR3 runs 14 residues. The CDR3 is CASSKGEGAKGYTF. DNA for the CDR3: TGTGCCAGCAGCAAAGGTGAAGGGGCGAAAGGCTACACCTTC.

The chain links TRBV6-6 to TRBJ1-1; D not certain. The CDR3 sequence is 13 residues long. Germline V lookup: CDR1 MNHNY, CDR2 SVGAGI (reference sequence). Trimming pared 2 bases from V and 1 base from J, leaving 5 bases between. The CDR3: CASSYEGNTEAFF. The CDR3 bases are TGTGCCAGCAGTTACGAGGGGAACACTGAAGCTTTCTTT.

The chain couples TRBV4-3 to TRBJ2-3; no definite D call. The V and J ends lost 0 bases and 4 bases respectively, with 20 bases between them. The germline CDR1 and CDR2 sequences are LGHNA and YSLEER. The CDR3 has 18 amino acids. The CDR3 spells CASSQEFSSDPPADTQYF. CDR3 DNA sequence: TGCGCCAGCAGCCAAGAATTTTCCTCAGACCCCCCGGCAGATACGCAGTATTTT.

This clone has only one observation. The chain links TRBV9 to TRBJ2-5; D may be TRBD1 (5 bases). Germline V gene sequence: CDR1 SGDLS, CDR2 YYNGEE. V lost 0 bases to trimming and J lost 1 base, with 10 bases between them. This CDR3 comprises 15 residues. DNA of the CDR3: TGTGCCAGCAGCGTAGCTGGGGCGGCCCAAGAGACCCAGTACTTC. This sequence encodes CASSVAGAAQETQYF.

This clone has a single count. The V call is TRBV25-1, the J call TRBJ1-2; D ambiguous. Per germline, CDR1 MGHDK and CDR2 SYGVNS. V was trimmed by 5 bases and J by 4 bases, leaving 20 bases between them. This CDR3 is built from 16 residues. The CDR3 DNA sequence: TGTGCCAGCAGTCCAGCCCGGAAGGAGGCCCCCTATGGCTACACCTTC. The encoded protein is CASSPARKEAPYGYTF.

The chain carries TRBV3-1 (or the pseudogene TRBV3-2) and TRBJ1-5, with D unclear. The ends were cut back, 0 bases at V and 4 bases at J, with 4 bases in the middle. CDR1 and CDR2 (germline): LGHDT, YNNKEL (reference sequence). The length of the CDR3 is 13 residues. CDR3 coding DNA: TGTGCCAGCAGCCAAGATTTGAATCAGCCCCAGCATTTT. Residues: CASSQDLNQPQHF.

The V call is TRBV6-2 or TRBV6-3, the J call TRBJ1-2; D not certain. The CDR3 extends over 15 amino acids. CDR1 and CDR2 from the germline V gene are MNHEY and SVGEGT. Trimming pared 2 bases from V and 4 bases from J, leaving 14 bases between. The CDR3 nucleotides read TGTGCCAGCAGTTACGATTCACGGGGAACCTATGGCTACACCTTC. The encoded protein is CASSYDSRGTYGYTF.

The gene calls are TRBV5-4 and TRBJ1-2; D is ambiguous. Germline V gene data show CDR1 as SGHNT and CDR2 as YYREEE (reference sequence). Trimming took 4 bases from V and 6 from J, leaving 10 bases between them. The CDR3 is 12 amino acids. The CDR3: CASSTGPDGYTF. The CDR3 nucleotides are TGTGCCAGCAGCACCGGTCCGGATGGCTACACCTTC.

V and J are TRBV29-1 and TRBJ1-3; a weak D match, TRBD1 (5 bases). The length of the CDR3 is 13 residues. Trimming pared 7 bases from V and 4 bases from J, leaving 14 bases between. The germline V gene has CDR1 SQVTM and CDR2 ANQGSEA. In DNA, the CDR3 is TGCAGCGCCCTGACAGTTTTGGGAAACACCATATATTTT. As protein: CSALTVLGNTIYF.